The present entry profiles one T cell receptor (beta chain) with its context. Antigen specificity is unknown. Germline CDR1 reads GTSNPN; CDR2 reads SVGIG (reference sequence). The CDR3 extends over 15 amino acids. V was shortened by 6 bases and J by 9 bases, with 21 bases between the two germline ends. The primer mix had 60 Vbeta and 13 Jbeta primers. Assay: immunoSEQ multiplex PCR; the TCRdb copy retains only in-frame clones and omits some. The sample carries 100,000 to 150,000 clones, roughly four fifths recorded once. This entry comes from a study of cytomegalovirus exposure and HLA in healthy donors. Study results and caveats: It was in a later analysis that TCR association rates were seen to vary by HLA locus, highest for DRB1 and lowest for HLA-C.

Material for sequencing was PBMCs. V and J are TRBV30 and TRBJ1-6; D unresolved. The sequence derives from a woman aged 18-29 years in good health and CMV-seronegative. The CDR3 sequence: CACPAGGQSVSPLHF. CDR3 in DNA: TGTGCCTGTCCTGCGGGCGGTCAGTCAGTTTCACCCCTCCACTTT.